The 30 T cell receptor beta chains given below trace back to one sample, sequenced in a study of T cells expressing NK-cell markers. TCRdb re-called the 5' RACE reads and shows each CDR3 protein once, DNA omitted. Its table records roughly 180,000 distinct CDR3 sequences. Sequenced material: blood T cells: a sorted CD56 or NKG2C T cell subset, CD4+ or CD8+ T cells, or bulk PBMC T cells (not recorded which). These receptors were taken from a woman between 18 and 69 years old in good health.

The V and J genes are TRBV7-8 and TRBJ2-1; with no DNA, the TCRdb D assignment of TRBD1 cannot be verified. Germline V gene lookup returns CDR1 SGHVS and CDR2 FQNEAQ. The length of the CDR3 is 16 residues. This CDR3 reads CASSVTARTPNNEQFF.

This rearrangement joins TRBV2 to TRBJ1-2; the D call of TRBD1 rests on TCRdb alone, since no DNA is present to check it. Germline V lookup: CDR1 SNHLY, CDR2 FYNNEI. The CDR3 length is 15 residues. The CDR3 sequence is CASSEVLRGGYGYTF.

The chain employs TRBV6-2 or TRBV6-3 and TRBJ2-7; with no DNA, the TCRdb D assignment of TRBD2 cannot be verified. The CDR3 runs 13 residues. CDR1 MNHEY and CDR2 SVGEGT come from the germline V gene. Here the CDR3 reads CASRTSGRYEQYF.

The genes are TRBV6-2 or TRBV6-3 and TRBJ2-1; absent DNA, TCRdb's TRBD2 call cannot be checked. This CDR3 is 13 amino acids long. Looked up from germline, CDR1 is MNHEY and CDR2 is SVGEGT. CDR3 residues: CASRTRIRNEQFF.

The V gene is TRBV3-1, the J gene TRBJ2-1. The CDR3 contains 11 residues. From germline, CDR1 is LGHDT and CDR2 YNNKEL (reference sequence). The CDR3 here is CASSQAYEQFF.

The chain combines TRBV12-3 or TRBV12-4 with TRBJ2-1; the D call of TRBD2 rests on TCRdb alone, since no DNA is present to check it. This CDR3 contains 12 residues. The CDR3 region is CAMGLTYNEQFF.

The J gene is TRBJ1-6, the V gene TRBV12-3 or TRBV12-4. The CDR3 spans 12 residues. The CDR3 loop reads CASSRPLSPLHF.

The chain employs TRBV5-6 and TRBJ2-3; TCRdb gives TRBD2 as the D gene, but with no DNA this cannot be confirmed. The CDR3 runs 17 residues. Germline V gene data show CDR1 as SGHDT and CDR2 as YYEEEE. The CDR3 here is CASSLQILAGNSDTQYF. The variable domain in full, with the rest retrieved from reference TRBV5-6 and TRBJ2-3, is DAGVTQSPTHLIKTRGQQVTLRCSPKSGHDTVSWYQQALGQGPQFIFQYYEEEERQRGNFPDRFSGHQFPNYSSELNVNALLLGDSALYLCASSLQILAGNSDTQYFGPGTRLTVL.

J is TRBJ1-1 and V is TRBV5-1. CDR3 length: 19 residues. Germline-derived CDR1 and CDR2 are SGHRS and YFSETQ. CDR3: CASSQTQLGAPNWNTEAFF.

The V gene is TRBV6-1, the J gene TRBJ2-7; the D call from TCRdb, TRBD2, cannot be confirmed without DNA. CDR3 length: 13 residues. CDR1 MNHNS and CDR2 SASEGT come from the germline V gene. CDR3 residues: CASGEGPRYEQYF.

The chain joins TRBV5-1 to TRBJ2-7; without DNA, the TCRdb call of TRBD2 cannot be checked. Germline-derived CDR1 and CDR2 are SGHRS and YFSETQ. The CDR3 extends over 13 amino acids. The CDR3 here is CASASGSGYEQYF.

V is TRBV7-7 and J is TRBJ2-3; TCRdb lists TRBD2, though no DNA is available to test this call. CDR1 is SSHAT and CDR2 is FNYEAQ in the germline V gene (reference sequence). The CDR3 is 16 residues long. The CDR3 loop is CASSTGTSREGDTQYF. Full variable domain (missing parts from reference TRBV7-7 and TRBJ2-3): GAGVSQSPRYKVTKRGQDVTLRCDPISSHATLYWYQQALGQGPEFLTYFNYEAQPDKSGLPSDRFSAERPEGSISTLTIQRTEQRDSAMYRCASSTGTSREGDTQYFGPGTRLTVL.

The J gene is TRBJ2-2, the V gene TRBV27. CDR3 length equals 18 residues. The germline V gene encodes CDR1 MNHEY and CDR2 SMNVEV (reference sequence). This CDR3 is CASSFPVFRPTNTGELFF.

The chain joins TRBV7-2 to TRBJ2-7; TCRdb designates TRBD1, a call that cannot be tested without DNA. The CDR3 covers 15 residues. Germline values: CDR1 SGHTA, CDR2 FQGNSA. The CDR3 protein is CASSLANRAAYEQYF.

CDR3 in amino acids: CASSPSGSSGNTIYF. The chain recombines TRBV18 with TRBJ1-3. Germline-derived CDR1 and CDR2 are KGHSH and LQKENI. CDR3 length: 15 amino acids.

V gene TRBV20-1 combines with J gene TRBJ2-1; as DNA is missing, the TRBD2 call by TCRdb cannot be tested. In germline, CDR1 is DFQATT, CDR2 SNEGSKA (reference sequence). The CDR3 loop spans 15 amino acids. The CDR3: CSARPSQSSYNEQFF.

The CDR3 sequence: CASSKGAATNEQFF. This chain joins TRBV12-3 or TRBV12-4 and TRBJ2-1; TCRdb designates TRBD1, a call that cannot be tested without DNA. The CDR3 covers 14 residues.

The gene calls are TRBV7-2 and TRBJ1-5. The CDR3 runs to 16 residues. Germline-derived CDR1 and CDR2 are SGHTA and FQGNSA. The chain's CDR3 is CASSLSPGTASGPQHF.

The chain has TRBV5-6 and TRBJ2-5; TCRdb reports TRBD1, a call that lacks DNA to check it against. Germline V gives CDR1 SGHDT, CDR2 YYEEEE. This CDR3 is 16 amino acids long. The CDR3: CASSRSYGQGEETQYF.

The chain's CDR3 is CASSYSRGSTDTQYF. The chain has TRBV6-5 and TRBJ2-3; there is no DNA to check the TCRdb D call of TRBD2. This CDR3 has 15 residues. Germline-derived CDR1 and CDR2 are MNHEY and SVGAGI.

J is TRBJ2-7 and V is TRBV27; the D call of TRBD1 rests on TCRdb alone, since no DNA is present to check it. Germline V gene data show CDR1 as MNHEY and CDR2 as SMNVEV (reference sequence). This CDR3 has 16 residues. The CDR3 sequence: CASSLSNRDNSYEQYF.

The V call is TRBV5-1, the J call TRBJ2-7; the TRBD1 assignment by TCRdb is unverifiable without DNA. The germline CDR1 and CDR2 sequences are SGHRS and YFSETQ. CDR3 length: 15 residues. CDR3 protein: CASSLMPGGNYEQYF.

The chain employs TRBV5-1 and TRBJ1-1; TCRdb reports TRBD1, a call that lacks DNA to check it against. CDR1 is SGHRS and CDR2 is YFSETQ in the germline V gene. The CDR3 is made up of 15 amino acids. This CDR3 is CASSLGPGGDTEAFF.

V is TRBV9 and J is TRBJ2-7; there is no DNA to check the TCRdb D call of TRBD1. The CDR3 runs 14 residues. The germline V gene encodes CDR1 SGDLS and CDR2 YYNGEE. CDR3 protein: CASTRDGTSYEQYF.

The rearrangement links TRBV5-1 to TRBJ2-3; TCRdb indicates TRBD2, and absent DNA this call remains unverified. Per germline, CDR1 SGHRS and CDR2 YFSETQ. The CDR3 is 15 amino acids. CDR3 sequence reads: CASSQSGGGTDTQYF.

The gene calls are TRBV6-5 and TRBJ2-5; the D call of TRBD1 rests on TCRdb alone, since no DNA is present to check it. Germline V gene data show CDR1 as MNHEY and CDR2 as SVGAGI. The CDR3 is 12 amino acids. The chain's CDR3 is CASGQGPETQYF.

The rearrangement links TRBV12-3 or TRBV12-4 to TRBJ1-5; TCRdb reports TRBD1, a call that lacks DNA to check it against. The CDR3 totals 14 residues. The CDR3 region is CASSFPGINQPQHF.

This chain joins TRBV7-9 and TRBJ2-1; no DNA is available, so the TRBD2 call from TCRdb remains unchecked. Germline CDR1 and CDR2: SEHNR and FQNEAQ (reference sequence). This CDR3 is 16 amino acids long. Here the CDR3 reads CASSPPGLAGVDEQFF.

The chain employs TRBV7-2 and TRBJ2-1; as DNA is missing, the TRBD1 call by TCRdb cannot be tested. The CDR3 contains 15 residues. Germline CDR1 reads SGHTA; CDR2 reads FQGNSA. CDR3 loop: CASSAGIVGYNEQFF.

V and J are TRBV7-2 and TRBJ1-5; TCRdb's assignment of TRBD1 cannot be checked, as there is no DNA. Germline CDR1 is SGHTA and CDR2 is FQGNSA. CDR3 length: 16 amino acids. This chain's CDR3 is CASSLASSGNNQPQHF.